This T cell receptor (beta chain) was found in a study of beta chain features in type 1 diabetes. Points from the study as a whole: People with Type 1 diabetes carried modestly yet significantly shorter TCRB CDR3s in all four CD4+ subsets.

Expressed TCRB transcripts got sequenced, as all isolated RNA was reverse transcribed. TCRdb keeps only in-frame clones here, not all; method: immunoSEQ multiplex PCR. This table holds around 710,000 clones, 9.5% to 15% found once. Germline CDR1 SGHTA, CDR2 FQGNSA. The V and J ends lost 4 bases and 1 base, in that order; junction bases with no gene match: 5. The CDR3 runs 16 residues. A word on this clone: Its antigen is not known.

The receptor was derived from a man aged 25 to 45 with type 1 diabetes. The source material was naive CD4+ T cells from blood. V and J are TRBV7-2 and TRBJ2-3, with 10 bases matching TRBD1. The CDR3 sequence: CASSSGTGDGTDTQYF. The CDR3 region has the DNA TGTGCCAGCAGCTCCGGGACAGGGGATGGCACAGATACGCAGTATTTT. The whole variable domain, filled in from reference TRBV7-2 and TRBJ2-3, reads GAGVSQSPSNKVTEKGKDVELRCDPISGHTALYWYRQSLGQGLEFLIYFQGNSAPDKSGLPSDRFSAERTGGSVSTLTIQRTQQEDSAVYLCASSSGTGDGTDTQYFGPGTRLTVL.